This TCR beta chain was retrieved from a study of Graves' ophthalmopathy and Graves' hyperthyroidism. Regarding the study as a whole: With a specificity of around 76% and a sensitivity of more than 65%, the model predicted ophthalmopathy progression.

Amplifying from RNA transcripts, the study obtained TCR beta CDR3 regions. First-round RT-PCR relied on HTBI primers, and a second-round multiplex PCR came next. From the multiplex PCR reads, TCRdb called clonotypes with MiXCR, one entry per CDR3 protein. The table includes approximately 700,000 distinct CDR3 sequences, more than 40% detected once. Germline CDR1 reads MNHNS; CDR2 reads SASEGT. This CDR3 has 15 amino acids. V was pared by 2 bases and J by 6 bases, with 16 bases between. Symptoms, serum thyroxine and TRAb, thyroid ultrasound, and orbital computed tomography formed the diagnostic basis. This clonotype was seen a few times. Its cognate antigen is unknown.

Sequencing was carried out using peripheral blood. The receptor comes from an adult man with Graves' ophthalmopathy. The chain carries TRBV6-1 and TRBJ1-2, with D hard to call. The CDR3 DNA reads as TGTGCCAGCAGTGAAACGGGTTTGATCGTCGATGGCTACACCTTC. It specifies CASSETGLIVDGYTF.